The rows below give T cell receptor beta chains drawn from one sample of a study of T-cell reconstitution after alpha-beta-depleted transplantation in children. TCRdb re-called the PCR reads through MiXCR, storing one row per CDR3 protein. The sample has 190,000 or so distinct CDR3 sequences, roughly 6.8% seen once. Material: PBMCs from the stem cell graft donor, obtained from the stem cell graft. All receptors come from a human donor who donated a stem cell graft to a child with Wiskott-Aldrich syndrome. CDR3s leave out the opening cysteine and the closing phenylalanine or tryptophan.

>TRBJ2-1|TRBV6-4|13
ASSDSTSGSNEQF
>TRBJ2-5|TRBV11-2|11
ASSFGFQETQY
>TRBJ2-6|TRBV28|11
ASSLRSPNVLT
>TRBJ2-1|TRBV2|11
ASNTRRNNEQF
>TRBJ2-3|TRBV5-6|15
ASSSGLAGVFTDTQY
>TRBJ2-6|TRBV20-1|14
SASTGGDSGANVLT
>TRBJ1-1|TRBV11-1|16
ASSPRGLAFLTGGEAF
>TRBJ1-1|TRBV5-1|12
ASSLGTGWTEAF
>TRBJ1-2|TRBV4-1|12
ASSQGQANYGYT
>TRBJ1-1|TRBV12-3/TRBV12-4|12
ASSRGQPNTEAF
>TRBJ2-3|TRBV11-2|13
ASTAPWGDTDTQY
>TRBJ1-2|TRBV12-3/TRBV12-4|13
ASAGQARANYGYT
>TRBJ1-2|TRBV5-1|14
ASSLGIRGRQSGYT
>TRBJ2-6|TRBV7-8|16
ASSLGLAGDIGANVLT